This TCR beta chain is drawn from a study of T cell repertoires in cytomegalovirus infection (dated by TCRdb to about 2019). Background for the entire study: Peptide stimulations targeted recently identified HLA-C-restricted CMV epitopes, whose presentation resists viral immunomodulation, together with well-studied HLA-B-restricted epitopes. Because public TCR beta signatures pointed to carriage of CMV infection together with the matching HLA type, the HLA type of each donor mattered for the analysis.

This clonotype showed up just a few times. Its antigen is still unknown. Base qualities are not recorded, but no much larger clone differs from it by a single base. Sequencing instrument: Illumina HiSeq 1500. TCRdb trimmed the raw reads at Q25, called clones with MiXCR and kept productive beta chains. Rows merge per CDR3 protein into single entries with the most common DNA and genes. This sample gives some 940,000 distinct CDR3 sequences in total; approximately 33% of them show up just once. Jointly, the top ten make up 13% of the sample. The treatment or condition label, read with the paper, signifies: in vitro stimulation with specific CMV peptide epitopes to enrich CMV-specific T cells. What the research found in general, with its limitations: In both this cohort and an independent cohort of several hundred donors, the cumulative frequency of public TCR beta family members distinguished carriers of CMV infection plus the relevant HLA type. The ex vivo response was dominated by HLA-C-restricted CMV-specific TCR beta clonotypes, which also provided the single most frequent clonotype in two of eight donors.

Sequences KGHDR (CDR1) and SFDVKD (CDR2) are obtained from the germline V gene. The junction shows trimming of 6 bases on V and 13 bases on J, and the gene matches do not reach 6 bases of it. There are 13 amino acids in the CDR3, from cysteine to phenylalanine inclusive. The read is trimmed to its CDR3 DNA, 39 bases read in frame from base 1. The V gene is TRBV24-1 and the J gene is TRBJ2-1, and TRBD2 aligns with 12 junction nucleotides. The starting material was cultured CD8+ T cells from PBMCs, obtained from culture after CMV antigen stimulation. This sequence was found in a human donor in good health (CMV status not recorded). Some clones in this sample may be carry-over from other donors' samples. The DNA sequence is given as TGTGCCACCAGTTTCTCTAGCGGGGGGGCCCAGTTCTTC. It translates to CATSFSSGGAQFF.